These 20 T cell receptor beta chains came from one sample sequenced in a study of blood T cell repertoires in COVID-19. Produced via immunoSEQ multiplex PCR; TCRdb's table is partial and in-frame only. The sample contains some 460,000 clones, about nine tenths of which appear only once. The sample was PBMCs or T cells enriched from blood (not recorded which). The receptor set was obtained from a woman between 18 and 29 years old who had recovered from COVID-19.

J is TRBJ2-1 and V is TRBV27; D may be TRBD2 (5 bases). Germline V gives CDR1 MNHEY, CDR2 SMNVEV (reference sequence). The CDR3 runs 14 residues. Deletions cut 4 bases from V and 7 bases from J, with 14 bases between. DNA for the CDR3: TGTGCCAGCAGTTCCCGCCATCTAGCAAATGAGCAGTTCTTC. Its translation is CASSSRHLANEQFF.

The V call is TRBV6-5, the J call TRBJ1-5, with 9 bases aligning to TRBD1. The CDR3 has 14 amino acids. Looked up from germline, CDR1 is MNHEY and CDR2 is SVGAGI. V lost 10 bases, J lost 5 bases, and 9 bases stayed unmatched. CDR3 coding DNA: TGTGCCACATTACAGGGGGCGGAGGATCAGCCCCAGCATTTT. Translating gives CATLQGAEDQPQHF.

This clone was seen more than once but under ten times. The chain couples TRBV5-1 to TRBJ2-5; D is perhaps TRBD2 (5 bases). CDR3 length: 15 amino acids. Trimming stripped 1 base from V and 3 bases from J, with 13 bases between. Germline V lookup: CDR1 SGHRS, CDR2 YFSETQ. CDR3 loop: CASSLSGSIEETQYF. The CDR3 DNA reads TGCGCCAGCAGCTTGTCGGGATCTATAGAAGAGACCCAGTACTTC.

The V gene is TRBV28, the J gene TRBJ1-1; D unresolved. In germline, CDR1 is MDHEN, CDR2 SYDVKM. This CDR3 region has 14 residues. Trimming pared 1 base from V and 0 bases from J, leaving 6 bases between. CDR3 coding DNA: TGTGCCAGCAGTTTATCCCAAATGAACACTGAAGCTTTCTTT. Translation: CASSLSQMNTEAFF.

V and J are TRBV15 and TRBJ1-2; D is possibly TRBD1 (5 bases). Germline V gives CDR1 LNHNV, CDR2 YYDKDF (reference sequence). V dropped 3 bases and J dropped 8 bases, with 16 bases sitting between them. The CDR3 runs to 14 residues. CDR3 residues: CATSSPGTFDGYTF. As DNA, the CDR3 is TGTGCCACCAGCAGCCCCGGGACTTTCGACGGCTACACCTTC.

Regarding this clone: Distinct nucleotide sequences in the sample also encode this CDR3. V and J are TRBV10-3 and TRBJ2-7; possible D gene TRBD2, 7 bases. Germline CDR1 ENHRY, CDR2 SYGVKD. V was shortened by 8 bases and J by 3 bases, with 26 bases between the two germline ends. This CDR3 comprises 17 residues. The CDR3 coding sequence is TGTGCCATCCGGGGGCCCGAGGGGGGCGCGGGGGACTACGAGCAGTACTTC. Its translation: CAIRGPEGGAGDYEQYF.

This clone was seen a single time. V usage is TRBV4-2 and J usage is TRBJ1-6; 10 bases are shared with TRBD1. The germline V gene encodes CDR1 LGHNA and CDR2 YNFKEQ. The V segment lost 0 bases and the J segment 4 bases; nucleotides outside the gene matches: 3. The CDR3 extends over 17 amino acids. CDR3 coding DNA: TGTGCCAGCAGCCAAGATCGGACAGGGGGTTATAATTCACCCCTCCACTTT. Translation: CASSQDRTGGYNSPLHF.

The chain carries TRBV30 and TRBJ1-6; 8 bases are a match to TRBD1. Germline V gene sequence: CDR1 GTSNPN, CDR2 SVGIG (reference sequence). This CDR3 comprises 14 residues. V lost 0 bases to trimming and J lost 10 bases; unmatched junction nucleotides: 5. DNA of the CDR3: TGTGCCTGGAGTGTTCCAGGGACAGGATCACCCCTCCACTTT. Amino acids: CAWSVPGTGSPLHF.

With regard to this clone: Other nucleotide sequences from this sample produce the same CDR3. This chain connects TRBV5-1 to TRBJ1-2, with D perhaps matching TRBD1 (6 bases). Deletions cut 4 bases from V and 8 bases from J, with 18 bases between. The germline gives CDR1 SGHRS, CDR2 YFSETQ. CDR3 size: 14 residues. The CDR3 spells CASSLEQGPGGYTF. In DNA form, the CDR3 reads TGCGCCAGCAGCCTCGAACAGGGCCCAGGGGGCTACACCTTC.

The chain combines TRBV5-1 with TRBJ2-1, with 7 bases aligning to TRBD1. Germline values: CDR1 SGHRS, CDR2 YFSETQ. This CDR3 has 16 residues. With V trimmed by 1 base and J by 1 base, 5 bases remained unmatched. The CDR3 sequence: CASSLWAGGSYNEQFF. The CDR3 DNA follows: TGCGCCAGCAGCTTGTGGGCAGGGGGATCCTACAATGAGCAGTTCTTC.

J is TRBJ1-1 and V is TRBV12-3 or TRBV12-4, with a weak D call TRBD1 (5 bases). CDR3 length: 13 residues. The V gene lost 3 bases and the J gene lost 5 bases, with 10 bases spanning the gap. The DNA of the CDR3 is TGTGCCAGCAGTTTTAAGGCAGGGACTGAAGCTTTCTTT. Translating gives CASSFKAGTEAFF.

V usage is TRBV4-1 and J usage is TRBJ1-1; D unclear. Germline CDR1 and CDR2: MGHRA and YSYEKL. V dropped 0 bases and J dropped 6 bases, with 17 bases sitting between them. This CDR3 has 16 amino acids. The CDR3 sequence is CASSQEGGVVRAEAFF. DNA of the CDR3: TGCGCCAGCAGCCAAGAAGGTGGCGTCGTCCGGGCTGAAGCTTTCTTT.

This chain connects TRBV23-1 to TRBJ1-2; D remains unclear. TRBV23-1 is an ORF for which the function is uncertain. The V end was cut by 6 bases, the J end by 6 bases, with 17 bases between. The CDR3 is 14 amino acids. The CDR3 here is CASSPRVVPDGYTF. DNA of the CDR3: TGCGCCAGCAGCCCCCGGGTGGTCCCCGATGGCTACACCTTC.

J is TRBJ1-5 and V is TRBV9; D gene uncertain. CDR3 size: 14 residues. Germline loops: CDR1 SGDLS, CDR2 YYNGEE. V was clipped by 2 bases and J by 7 bases, with 13 bases between them. CDR3 DNA: TGTGCCAGCAGCGTCGGGGTCGAAAGGCAGCCCCAGCATTTT. This codes for CASSVGVERQPQHF.

This clone has more than one count but fewer than ten. The chain has TRBV5-4 and TRBJ2-7; D call uncertain. The germline CDR1 and CDR2 sequences are SGHNT and YYREEE (reference sequence). The CDR3 is made up of 15 amino acids. Trimming shortened V by 2 bases and J by 5 bases, and 17 bases separated the two germline ends. The DNA for the CDR3 is TGTGCCAGCAGCTTATCGAGCTCTCAAACCCACGAGCAGTACTTC. It encodes CASSLSSSQTHEQYF.

The genes are TRBV18 and TRBJ1-1; possibly TRBD1 for D (6 bases). Deletions cut 9 bases from V and 1 base from J, with 12 bases between. Germline CDR1 and CDR2: KGHSH and LQKENI. The CDR3 extends over 13 amino acids. The CDR3 loop is CASLGQRNTEAFF. For the CDR3, the DNA is TGTGCCAGTTTAGGACAGAGGAACACTGAAGCTTTCTTT.

This rearrangement joins TRBV27 to TRBJ1-1; maybe TRBD1 (6 bases). The V gene lost 3 bases and the J gene lost 0 bases, with 17 bases spanning the gap. This CDR3 spans 17 amino acids. From germline, CDR1 is MNHEY and CDR2 SMNVEV (reference sequence). The CDR3 sequence is CASSLTPFTGMNTEAFF. The CDR3 nucleotides are TGTGCCAGCAGTTTGACGCCGTTTACAGGGATGAACACTGAAGCTTTCTTT.

J is TRBJ1-2 and V is TRBV6-5, with D possibly matching TRBD1 (5 bases). Germline V gene lookup returns CDR1 MNHEY and CDR2 SVGAGI. The CDR3 contains 13 residues. The germline V and J ends were trimmed by 4 bases and 5 bases, with 11 bases remaining between them. For the CDR3, the DNA is TGTGCCAGCAGTTTTCAGGGTGGATATGGCTACACCTTC. Its translation: CASSFQGGYGYTF.

The chain employs TRBV2 and TRBJ2-5; no clear D gene. The CDR3 consists of 13 residues. The V end was cut by 5 bases, the J end by 2 bases, with 9 bases between. Germline lookup yields CDR1 SNHLY and CDR2 FYNNEI. This chain's CDR3 is CASSLELQETQYF. In nucleotides, the CDR3 is TGTGCCAGCAGTTTGGAGTTGCAAGAGACCCAGTACTTC.

The CDR3 region is CASSRQFNQPQHF. The DNA of the CDR3 is TGTGCCAGCAGTCGACAGTTCAATCAGCCCCAGCATTTT. This rearrangement joins TRBV7-2 to TRBJ1-5; D is perhaps TRBD1 (5 bases). The CDR3 runs to 13 residues. Trimming removed 6 bases at V and 3 bases at J, with 9 bases between. Germline CDR1 is SGHTA and CDR2 is FQGNSA.